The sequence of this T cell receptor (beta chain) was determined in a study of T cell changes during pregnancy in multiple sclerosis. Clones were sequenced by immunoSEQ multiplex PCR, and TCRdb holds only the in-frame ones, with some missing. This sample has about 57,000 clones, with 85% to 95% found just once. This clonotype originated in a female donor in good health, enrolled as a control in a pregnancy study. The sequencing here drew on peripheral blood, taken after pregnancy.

The chain's CDR3 is CASSPRASGFLNTGELFF. CDR3 bases: TGTGCCAGCAGCCCCCGGGCTAGCGGGTTTCTGAACACCGGGGAGCTGTTTTTT. V and J are TRBV7-2 and TRBJ2-2, with 8 bases that match TRBD2. The CDR3 loop spans 18 amino acids. Trimming removed 5 bases from V and 1 base from J; junction bases left unmatched: 12. Germline V lookup: CDR1 SGHTA, CDR2 FQGNSA.